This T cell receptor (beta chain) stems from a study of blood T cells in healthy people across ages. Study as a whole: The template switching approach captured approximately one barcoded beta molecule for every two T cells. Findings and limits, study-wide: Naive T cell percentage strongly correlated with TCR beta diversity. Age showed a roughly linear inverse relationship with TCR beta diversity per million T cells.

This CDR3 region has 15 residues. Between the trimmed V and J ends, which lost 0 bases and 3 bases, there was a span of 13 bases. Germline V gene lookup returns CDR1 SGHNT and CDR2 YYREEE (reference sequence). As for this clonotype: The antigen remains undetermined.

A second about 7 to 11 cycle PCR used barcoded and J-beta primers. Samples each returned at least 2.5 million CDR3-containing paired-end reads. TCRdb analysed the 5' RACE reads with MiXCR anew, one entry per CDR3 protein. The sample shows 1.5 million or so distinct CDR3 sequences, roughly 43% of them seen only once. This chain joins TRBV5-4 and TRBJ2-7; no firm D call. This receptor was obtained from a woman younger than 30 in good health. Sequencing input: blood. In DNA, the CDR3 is TGTGCCAGCAGCTTGGCCTTGGGGATGAACTACGAGCAGTACTTC. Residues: CASSLALGMNYEQYF.